These T cell receptor beta chains were read from a single sample in a study of blood T cell repertoires in COVID-19. Sequencing was performed with immunoSEQ multiplex PCR; in TCRdb, only in-frame clones are kept and a portion is missing. This table has hundreds of thousands of clones, more than 80% appearing once. Sequencing used PBMCs or T cells enriched from blood (not recorded which). These receptors came from a man over 45 who had been exposed to COVID-19. The CDR3 runs from the conserved cysteine through the conserved F or W. A D gene is named only where the DNA matches it firmly. Not all rows give a size; the values are once, few, many and, for expanded clones, a class.

-,TRBV7-9,TRBJ2-3,TRBD2,TGTGCCAGCAGCGGAGCGGGAGGGTTAGATACGCAGTATTTT,CASSGAGGLDTQYF
-,TRBV5-1,TRBJ1-3,-,TGCGCCAGCAGCCCGGGACATAACTCTGGAAACACCATATATTTT,CASSPGHNSGNTIYF
-,TRBV28,TRBJ2-7,TRBD1,TGTGCCAGCAGACCCCCCCCCGGGACAGCCCAGTACGAGCAGTACTTC,CASRPPPGTAQYEQYF
-,TRBV5-1,TRBJ1-6,-,TGCGCCAGCAGGACCATTCCGGGGTCCTATAATTCACCCCTCCACTTT,CASRTIPGSYNSPLHF
few,TRBV9,TRBJ2-1,TRBD2,TGTGCCAGCAGCCCAGGACTAGCGTGGGCAGATGAGCAGTTCTTC,CASSPGLAWADEQFF
-,TRBV28,TRBJ1-2,-,TGTGCCAGCATTGAACAGGGTTATTCTGGCTACACCTTC,CASIEQGYSGYTF
-,TRBV12-3/TRBV12-4,TRBJ1-2,-,TGTGCCAGCACTACGGACAGAGGCATTGGCTACACCTTC,CASTTDRGIGYTF
-,TRBV4-1,TRBJ1-1,TRBD1,TGCGCCAGCAGCCATCGGGACAGGGGTTTGAACACTGAAGCTTTCTTT,CASSHRDRGLNTEAFF
-,TRBV28,TRBJ1-6,-,TGTGCCAGCAGCCCCGGTTCCTATAATTCACCCCTCCACTTT,CASSPGSYNSPLHF
-,TRBV19,TRBJ1-2,-,TGTGCCAGTAGGGGTCTGGGGGCGCGAGGCTACACCTTC,CASRGLGARGYTF
-,TRBV24-1,TRBJ2-2,TRBD2,TGTGCCACCAGTGATATTCAGCGGGGAGGGCCCGGGGAGCTGTTTTTT,CATSDIQRGGPGELFF
-,TRBV19,TRBJ2-5,TRBD2,TGTGCCAGTAGTTTATCAAGGAAGGGACTAGCGGGGGATCCAAGAGGTACCCAGTACTTC,CASSLSRKGLAGDPRGTQYF
-,TRBV18,TRBJ1-2,-,TGTGCCAGCTCACCCGGGGGAAACCGCGGCTACACCTTC,CASSPGGNRGYTF
-,TRBV5-5,TRBJ2-1,TRBD2,TGTGCCAGCAGCCTCGGGACTAGCGGGAGAGTGTCCTACAATGAGCAGTTCTTC,CASSLGTSGRVSYNEQFF
-,TRBV5-1,TRBJ1-3,-,TGCGCCAGCAGCTTGGGTGCAGGGATGGGGTACACCATATATTTT,CASSLGAGMGYTIYF
-,TRBV9,TRBJ1-2,-,TGTGCCAGCAGCCCGGGGGGACAAAACTATGGCTACACCTTC,CASSPGGQNYGYTF
-,TRBV11-3,TRBJ1-2,-,TGTGCCAGCAGCTCACAGGGATCCGGCTACACCTTC,CASSSQGSGYTF
-,TRBV27,TRBJ1-2,-,TGTGCCAGCTCGGCCTCCGCACTATATGGCTACACCTTC,CASSASALYGYTF
few,TRBV15,TRBJ2-2,TRBD1,TGTGCCACCAGCAGAGGTCTATGGGACAGGGACACCGGGGAGCTGTTTTTT,CATSRGLWDRDTGELFF
-,TRBV19,TRBJ1-1,-,TGTGCCAGTAGCATTCCAAGGCGGGGGAACACTGAAGCTTTCTTT,CASSIPRRGNTEAFF
-,TRBV6-5,TRBJ2-3,TRBD1,TGTGCCAGCAGTTACCGGGACAGGGGGACAGATACGCAGTATTTT,CASSYRDRGTDTQYF
-,TRBV5-1,TRBJ2-5,-,TGCGCCAGCAGGACTCGAACAGGGTTTGAAGAGACCCAGTACTTC,CASRTRTGFEETQYF